This TCR beta chain came from a study of graft-versus-host responses after intestinal transplantation. Study overall: Tacrolimus and steroids were given for two to three years to all recipients after anti-thymocyte globulin induction.

For this clone: The antigen is undetermined.

Study-wide findings and caveats: Detection of GvH clones occurred in recipient marrow, and some had their first appearance in ileum or blood.

V lost 5 bases, J lost 1 base, and 15 bases lay in between. CDR3 length: 15 amino acids. Germline V gene data show CDR1 as MNHEY and CDR2 as SMNVEV (reference sequence). Repertoires were generated with immunoSEQ multiplex PCR, while TCRdb's copy carries only in-frame clones and drops some. The sample shows over 70,000 clones, around 83% of them seen only once. The TCR was taken from a human donor who received an intestinal transplant. Sequencing used unstimulated CD8+ T cells sorted from spleen or lymph node cells, obtained before intestinal transplant. The chain joins TRBV27 to TRBJ2-7; weak D call: TRBD2 (6 bases). The CDR3 loop is CASSTTGGLSYEQYF. The CDR3 DNA follows: TGTGCCAGCAGTACAACCGGGGGTTTATCCTACGAGCAGTACTTC.